A selection of T cell receptor beta chains follows, all from one sample in a study of cytomegalovirus exposure and HLA in healthy donors. This table comes from immunoSEQ multiplex PCR, and its TCRdb copy is limited to in-frame clones, with some not included. The data hold more than 95,000 clones, with roughly 9.1% observed a single time. The sequencing input was PBMCs. The receptors derive from a man in his forties or fifties in good health and CMV-seropositive. Both conserved end residues are part of each CDR3. A D gene is named only where the DNA matches it firmly. Not every row has a clone size; where given, it reads once, few, many or a size class.

abundance	d_gene	v_gene	j_gene	CDR3aa	CDR3nt
few	NA	TRBV14	TRBJ2-4	CASSPVKDGGMAKNIQYF	TGTGCCAGCAGCCCAGTGAAAGATGGGGGGATGGCCAAAAACATTCAGTACTTC
NA	NA	TRBV2	TRBJ1-2	CASSENRDYGYTF	TGTGCCAGCAGTGAAAACAGGGACTATGGCTACACCTTC
few	NA	TRBV7-9	TRBJ1-2	CASSQGRGVNYGYTF	TGTGCCAGCAGCCAGGGGAGGGGAGTTAACTATGGCTACACCTTC
few	TRBD2	TRBV15	TRBJ2-1	CATSRLAGPNEQFF	TGTGCCACCAGCAGACTAGCGGGGCCCAATGAGCAGTTCTTC
NA	TRBD2	TRBV28	TRBJ2-3	CASTDGGVTDTQYF	TGTGCCAGCACTGACGGGGGGGTCACAGATACGCAGTATTTT
few	TRBD1	TRBV5-1	TRBJ1-2	CASRSGQNNYGYTF	TGCGCCAGCAGATCGGGACAGAACAACTATGGCTACACCTTC
NA	TRBD2	TRBV2	TRBJ2-7	CASSEAGLAGAFDEQYF	TGTGCCAGCAGTGAAGCGGGACTAGCGGGAGCGTTCGACGAGCAGTACTTC
NA	NA	TRBV27	TRBJ1-3	CASSGAASRNTIYF	TGTGCCAGCAGTGGGGCGGCCTCAAGAAACACCATATATTTT
NA	TRBD1	TRBV11-3	TRBJ1-1	CASSLADRDTAFF	TGTGCCAGCAGCTTAGCAGACAGGGATACAGCTTTCTTT
NA	NA	TRBV28	TRBJ1-4	CASSLAGRSTLLEKLFF	TGTGCCAGCAGTTTAGCGGGACGGAGTACCCTCCTTGAAAAACTGTTTTTT
NA	TRBD2	TRBV5-4	TRBJ2-3	CASSTGLAGGKF	TGTGCCAGCAGCACCGGACTAGCGGGAGGGAAATTT
NA	NA	TRBV14	TRBJ2-1	CASRGGQYNNEQFF	TGTGCCAGCAGGGGGGGACAGTATAACAATGAGCAGTTCTTC
few	TRBD1	TRBV12-5	TRBJ2-7	CASALFTGGNNEQYF	TGTGCTAGTGCCTTATTTACAGGGGGTAACAACGAGCAGTACTTC
few	TRBD1	TRBV6-5	TRBJ2-5	CASSYSVTGWGETQYF	TGTGCCAGCAGTTACTCTGTGACAGGGTGGGGAGAGACCCAGTACTTC
NA	TRBD1	TRBV18	TRBJ2-1	CASSPGQDNEQFF	TGTGCCAGCTCGCCCGGACAGGACAATGAGCAGTTCTTC
few	NA	TRBV2	TRBJ1-3	CASSGPGAGNTIYF	TGTGCCAGCAGCGGGCCGGGAGCTGGAAACACCATATATTTT
NA	TRBD2	TRBV7-2	TRBJ2-5	CASSSRTSLETQYF	TGTGCCAGCAGCTCCAGGACTAGCTTAGAGACCCAGTACTTC
NA	TRBD2	TRBV7-2	TRBJ2-3	CASSQLAGLTDTQYF	TGTGCCAGCAGTCAACTAGCGGGCCTCACAGATACGCAGTATTTT
few	NA	TRBV11-2	TRBJ2-2	CASSLGRTLITGELFF	TGTGCCAGCAGCTTGGGGAGGACGTTAATCACCGGGGAGCTGTTTTTT
NA	NA	TRBV1	TRBJ1-5	CTSSRGEGQGYGQPQHF	TGCACCAGCAGTCGTGGCGAGGGACAGGGTTATGGACAGCCCCAGCATTTT
few	TRBD2	TRBV30	TRBJ2-5	CAWSVLAGETQYF	TGTGCCTGGAGTGTACTAGCGGGAGAGACCCAGTACTTC
few	NA	TRBV19	TRBJ2-7	CASSQGSLSSYEQYF	TGTGCCAGTAGTCAGGGATCTCTTAGTTCCTACGAGCAGTACTTC
NA	NA	TRBV5-1	TRBJ2-1	CASSSDLRVSSYNEQFF	TGCGCCAGCAGCTCAGACTTGCGGGTCAGCTCCTACAATGAGCAGTTCTTC
few	NA	TRBV5-6	TRBJ2-1	CASSLLYREYQFF	TGTGCCAGCAGCCTACTTTACAGGGAGTATCAGTTCTTC
few	NA	TRBV2	TRBJ2-3	CASRTETDTQYF	TGTGCCAGCAGGACAGAGACAGATACGCAGTATTTT
NA	TRBD2	TRBV19	TRBJ2-7	CASSGTSGIHEQYF	TGTGCCAGTAGTGGGACTAGCGGGATTCACGAGCAGTACTTC